These 31 T cell receptor beta chains share one sample of origin, sequenced in a study of shared clonotypes between healthy human individuals. The table came from immunoSEQ multiplex PCR; TCRdb's copy has only in-frame clones and leaves some out. The sample holds roughly 2.2 million clones, about nine tenths seen once. Sequenced material: naive CD4+ T cells from PBMCs. Subset reported: CD45RA+ positively selected. Receptors were obtained from a man between 18 and 29 years old in good health. Some clones in this sample may be carry-over from other donors' samples.

The J gene is TRBJ1-6, the V gene TRBV20-1, with no clear D. Germline-derived CDR1 and CDR2 are DFQATT and SNEGSKA (reference sequence). This CDR3 comprises 11 residues. Trimming left V 6 bases short and J 10 bases short, with 10 bases between. CDR3 nucleotides: TGCAGTGCCGGCTCGGGCTCACCCCTCCACTTT. Translated: CSAGSGSPLHF.

The chain joins TRBV7-8 to TRBJ1-2, with D uncertain. Germline CDR1 SGHVS, CDR2 FQNEAQ. The CDR3 runs to 17 residues. V was pared by 1 base and J by 1 base, with 16 bases between. For the CDR3, the DNA is TGTGCCAGCAGCTTAGAAGGCCGGGGAAGTAGTAACTATGGCTACACCTTC. Residues: CASSLEGRGSSNYGYTF.

Of note for this clone: This same CDR3 is encoded by further DNA sequences in the sample. V and J are TRBV6-5 and TRBJ2-1; 12 bases align to TRBD2. The junction had 4 bases not matched to a gene; V was cut back by 4 bases and J by 3 bases. This CDR3 is 16 amino acids long. Germline lookup yields CDR1 MNHEY and CDR2 SVGAGI. CDR3 DNA: TGTGCCAGCAGTTCCCGACTAGCGGGAGTCTACAATGAGCAGTTCTTC. It translates to CASSSRLAGVYNEQFF.

V usage is TRBV21-1 and J usage is TRBJ1-5; the tabulated D call, TRBD1, remains unverified against the DNA. TRBV21-1 is tagged as a pseudogene. The CDR3 consists of 16 residues. The CDR3 nucleotides are TGTGCCAGCAGCAAAGCCGGGACAGGGAATTTTCAGCCCCAGCATTTT. It translates to CASSKAGTGNFQPQHF.

The V and J genes are TRBV14 and TRBJ1-1; D is unclear. The CDR3 covers 13 residues. The ends were cut back, 0 bases at V and 4 bases at J, with 6 bases in the middle. The germline V gene encodes CDR1 SGHDN and CDR2 FVKESK. This CDR3 reads CASSQDRFTEAFF. The CDR3 coding sequence is TGTGCCAGCAGCCAAGACAGGTTCACTGAAGCTTTCTTT.

The DNA for the CDR3 is TGTGCCAGCAGTTCACATCCTCCCGGGACAGGGCTGAACTATGGCTACACCTTC. Translating gives CASSSHPPGTGLNYGYTF. This chain joins TRBV27 and TRBJ1-2; 9 bases line up with TRBD1. Losses at the gene ends were 4 bases for V and 2 bases for J; bases not matched to a gene: 14. The CDR3 length is 18 residues. CDR1 and CDR2 (germline): MNHEY, SMNVEV (reference sequence).

The chain links TRBV6-5 to TRBJ1-2; 11 bases line up with TRBD1. Germline loops: CDR1 MNHEY, CDR2 SVGAGI. V shed 5 bases, J shed 4 bases, and the junction held 6 bases outside the gene matches. There are 15 residues in the CDR3. The CDR3 loop reads CASSPGTGGPYGYTF. In nucleotides, the CDR3 is TGTGCCAGCAGTCCCGGGACAGGGGGGCCCTATGGCTACACCTTC.

CDR3 in amino acids: CASSEAGGFTEAFF. CDR3 nucleotides: TGTGCCAGCAGTGAAGCAGGGGGGTTTACTGAAGCTTTCTTT. This rearrangement joins TRBV2 to TRBJ1-1; maybe TRBD1 (6 bases). Germline values: CDR1 SNHLY, CDR2 FYNNEI. Trimming cost V 0 bases and J 5 bases, with 10 bases left between them. The CDR3 totals 14 residues.

J is TRBJ1-5 and V is TRBV7-2; no clear D gene. The CDR3 sequence is 14 residues long. Germline V CDR1 and CDR2: SGHTA, FQGNSA. Deletions cut 5 bases from V and 6 bases from J, with 14 bases between. The CDR3 protein is CASSPDTSGQPQHF. The CDR3 DNA follows: TGTGCCAGCAGCCCTGACACCTCAGGTCAGCCCCAGCATTTT.

As for this clone: This sample includes further DNA sequences coding for the same CDR3. The CDR3 spells CASSEQGMNTEAFF. DNA of the CDR3: TGTGCCAGCAGTGAGCAGGGCATGAACACTGAAGCTTTCTTT. V gene TRBV2 combines with J gene TRBJ1-1, with D perhaps matching TRBD1 (5 bases). The CDR3 is 14 residues long. CDR1 is SNHLY, CDR2 FYNNEI, per germline. Deletions cut 3 bases from V and 0 bases from J, with 8 bases between.

This chain uses TRBV7-2 with TRBJ2-2, with D maybe TRBD1 (6 bases). Germline assignment: CDR1 SGHTA and CDR2 FQGNSA. The V gene lost 5 bases and the J gene lost 5 bases, with 15 bases spanning the gap. This CDR3 region has 15 residues. The CDR3, as DNA: TGTGCCAGCAGCCCCCCGTTGGGGACAACCGGGGAGCTGTTTTTT. Translation: CASSPPLGTTGELFF.

This clone was observed a handful of times. Other DNA sequences in the sample encode the same CDR3. The gene calls are TRBV7-6 and TRBJ2-5; possible D gene TRBD1, 5 bases. From germline, CDR1 is SGHVS and CDR2 FNYEAQ. The length of the CDR3 is 12 residues. V was cut by 1 base and J by 5 bases, with 5 bases left in between. The CDR3 here is CASSLDRETQYF. Written as DNA, the CDR3 is TGTGCCAGCAGCTTAGACAGGGAGACCCAGTACTTC.

The chain has TRBV27 and TRBJ2-4; TRBD2 aligns across 9 bases. V gave up 5 bases and J gave up 3 bases; unmatched junction bases: 14. Germline assignment: CDR1 MNHEY and CDR2 SMNVEV (reference sequence). The CDR3 consists of 18 residues. The CDR3 loop reads CASSPPAAGGQSKNIQYF. CDR3 DNA sequence: TGTGCCAGCAGTCCCCCGGCGGCGGGAGGGCAGAGCAAAAACATTCAGTACTTC.

The chain recombines TRBV5-6 with TRBJ2-2; unclear D gene. CDR1 SGHDT and CDR2 YYEEEE come from the germline V gene. This CDR3 is 14 amino acids long. V gave up 0 bases and J gave up 1 base, with 4 bases separating them. CDR3 sequence reads: CASSLDRNTGELFF. The CDR3 coding sequence is TGTGCCAGCAGCTTGGATCGGAACACCGGGGAGCTGTTTTTT.

The chain is built from TRBV5-4 and TRBJ1-4, with D hard to call. CDR1 and CDR2 (germline): SGHNT, YYREEE (reference sequence). This CDR3 has 12 amino acids. V was cut by 3 bases and J by 4 bases, with 4 bases left in between. Written as DNA, the CDR3 is TGTGCCAGCAGCTCGGTTAATGAAAAACTGTTTTTT. Translated: CASSSVNEKLFF.

This sequence joins TRBV6-6 and TRBJ2-1; TRBD1 might be the D (5 bases). The germline V and J ends were trimmed by 2 bases and 6 bases, with 11 bases remaining between them. Germline V gene sequence: CDR1 MNHNY, CDR2 SVGAGI (reference sequence). This CDR3 has 14 residues. CDR3 region: CASSYVGHSNEQFF. The CDR3 DNA is TGTGCCAGCAGTTACGTTGGACATAGCAATGAGCAGTTCTTC.

Here the CDR3 reads CSAHYTQYF. The CDR3 DNA reads TGCAGTGCCCACTATACGCAGTATTTT. V usage is TRBV20-1 and J usage is TRBJ2-3, with no clear D. Germline CDR1 reads DFQATT; CDR2 reads SNEGSKA (reference sequence). V was clipped by 6 bases and J by 7 bases, with 5 bases between them. The CDR3 spans 9 residues.

The rearrangement links TRBV6-1 to TRBJ1-5; D is ambiguous. Germline V CDR1 and CDR2: MNHNS, SASEGT. The CDR3 totals 13 residues. The V end lost 0 bases, the J end lost 4 bases, and 4 bases lay between the germline ends. CDR3 residues: CASSEAANQPQHF. CDR3 DNA: TGTGCCAGCAGTGAAGCTGCTAATCAGCCCCAGCATTTT.

J is TRBJ2-7 and V is TRBV28, with 8 bases fitting TRBD1. CDR1 and CDR2 (germline): MDHEN, SYDVKM. The CDR3 runs 15 residues. V dropped 6 bases and J dropped 0; count of bases not matched to a gene: 7. CDR3: CASSLRDRPSYEQYF. The CDR3 region has the DNA TGTGCCAGCAGCCTCCGGGACAGGCCCTCCTACGAGCAGTACTTC.

The J gene is TRBJ1-4, the V gene TRBV29-1, with D tentatively TRBD1 (5 bases). Germline assignment: CDR1 SQVTM and CDR2 ANQGSEA. V shed 7 bases and J shed 4 bases, with 10 bases lying between them. The CDR3 totals 12 residues. CDR3: CSGGRNNEKLFF. CDR3 sequence (DNA): TGCAGCGGGGGGAGGAATAATGAAAAACTGTTTTTT.

In regard to this clone: This same CDR3 is encoded by further DNA sequences in the sample. The rearrangement links TRBV5-1 to TRBJ1-1; TRBD1 aligns across 8 bases. This CDR3 is built from 14 residues. Germline V gene sequence: CDR1 SGHRS, CDR2 YFSETQ. J gave up 3 bases and V 4 bases, and 5 bases lay outside the gene matches. The CDR3 sequence is CASSLDREDTEAFF. The CDR3 nucleotides are TGCGCCAGCAGCCTGGACAGGGAGGACACTGAAGCTTTCTTT.

This chain links TRBV28 with TRBJ2-7; TRBD1 aligns across 7 bases. Germline lookup yields CDR1 MDHEN and CDR2 SYDVKM. The trim removed 5 bases at V and 0 bases at J, leaving 7 bases unmatched. The CDR3 has 15 residues. The CDR3 region has the DNA TGTGCCAGCAGTCTCACAGGGGCGCTCTCCTACGAGCAGTACTTC. This encodes CASSLTGALSYEQYF.

This chain links TRBV6-1 with TRBJ2-3, with 10 bases that match TRBD1. CDR3 length: 14 residues. Germline assignment: CDR1 MNHNS and CDR2 SASEGT. V was pared by 6 bases and J by 6 bases, with 6 bases of the junction left unmatched. CDR3 in DNA: TGTGCCAGCAGCTGGACAGGGGGTATGGATACGCAGTATTTT. Protein product: CASSWTGGMDTQYF.

The chain links TRBV27 to TRBJ1-5; perhaps TRBD1 as D (5 bases). CDR3 size: 16 residues. Per the germline V gene, CDR1 is MNHEY and CDR2 is SMNVEV (reference sequence). The germline V and J ends were trimmed by 1 base and 0 bases, with 10 bases remaining between them. CDR3 loop: CASSLWSGGSNQPQHF. The CDR3 bases are TGTGCCAGCAGTTTATGGTCTGGGGGTAGCAATCAGCCCCAGCATTTT.

This chain joins TRBV6-1 and TRBJ1-4, with a tentative D call TRBD1 (6 bases). CDR1 MNHNS and CDR2 SASEGT come from the germline V gene. Between the trimmed V and J ends, which lost 4 bases and 3 bases, there was a span of 15 bases. This CDR3 comprises 16 residues. CDR3 coding DNA: TGTGCCAGCAGTGCAGACAGGAAGGTCTCTAATGAAAAACTGTTTTTT. As protein: CASSADRKVSNEKLFF.

V and J are TRBV28 and TRBJ1-4; D gene ambiguous. The CDR3 length is 11 residues. Germline V gene lookup returns CDR1 MDHEN and CDR2 SYDVKM. V gave up 2 bases and J gave up 11 bases, with 6 bases separating them. CDR3 amino acids: CASSLGDKLFF. As DNA, the CDR3 is TGTGCCAGCAGTTTAGGCGACAAACTGTTTTTT.

The rearrangement uses TRBV4-1 and TRBJ1-2; the match to TRBD1 covers 12 bases. From germline, CDR1 is MGHRA and CDR2 YSYEKL. CDR3 length equals 17 residues. Losses at the gene ends were 3 bases for V and 2 bases for J; bases not matched to a gene: 7. The CDR3 DNA sequence: TGCGCCAGCAGCCAGCCGGGACAGGGGGCTCGGAACTATGGCTACACCTTC. It is translated as CASSQPGQGARNYGYTF.

The rearrangement uses TRBV7-9 and TRBJ2-1, with 9 bases that match TRBD1. The junction had 9 bases not matched to a gene; V was cut back by 5 bases and J by 7 bases. Per germline, CDR1 SEHNR and CDR2 FQNEAQ (reference sequence). The CDR3 has 15 amino acids. CDR3 DNA sequence: TGTGCCAGCAGCACCCGACGGGACAGGGCGAATGAGCAGTTCTTC. Translating it yields CASSTRRDRANEQFF.

The rearrangement uses TRBV5-1 and TRBJ2-2; 7 bases match TRBD1. The ends lost 1 base at V and 11 bases at J; junction bases unmatched: 11. The CDR3 loop spans 15 amino acids. Germline V CDR1 and CDR2: SGHRS, YFSETQ. The DNA for the CDR3 is TGCGCCAGCAGCTTGAATGCAGGGGGAGAAGCAGAGCTGTTTTTT. Translated, it gives CASSLNAGGEAELFF.

This chain connects TRBV25-1 to TRBJ2-5; 10 bases align to TRBD1. The CDR3 loop spans 15 amino acids. Per the germline V gene, CDR1 is MGHDK and CDR2 is SYGVNS. V gave up 3 bases and J gave up 4 bases; unmatched junction bases: 5. The CDR3 here is CASSDDRGPGETQYF. CDR3 sequence (DNA): TGTGCCAGCAGTGATGACAGGGGGCCAGGAGAGACCCAGTACTTC. The variable domain in full, completed from reference TRBV25-1 and TRBJ2-5, reads EADIYQTPRYLVIGTGKKITLECSQTMGHDKMYWYQQDPGMELHLIHYSYGVNSTEKGDLSSESTVSRIRTEHFPLTLESARPSHTSQYLCASSDDRGPGETQYFGPGTRLLVL.

Only one count was recorded for this clone. J is TRBJ1-4 and V is TRBV28, with 7 bases fitting TRBD1. Germline loops: CDR1 MDHEN, CDR2 SYDVKM. The length of the CDR3 is 17 residues. V was clipped by 5 bases and J by 11 bases; unmatched bases: 20. The CDR3 region is CASSPLGRGGQEGKLFF. The CDR3 bases are TGTGCCAGCAGTCCGCTCGGCCGCGGTGGACAGGAGGGGAAACTGTTTTTT.